This TCR beta chain was captured in a study of cytomegalovirus exposure and HLA in healthy donors. Study-level information: Falling in the Caucasian-associated ancestry cluster were 65% to 90% of some 400 genotyped donors. Findings and caveats of the study: The only immune exposure information that was available was CMV serostatus. It was reported that TCR beta sequences correctly inferred the HLA-A and HLA-B alleles for most subjects. In all likelihood, a cluster of highly shared sequence variants was a sequencing artifact.

Vbeta (60) and Jbeta (13) primers were used in the PCR. Sequencing was performed with immunoSEQ multiplex PCR; in TCRdb, only in-frame clones are kept and a portion is missing. The sample includes 140,000 to 150,000 clones, 80% to 90% of them seen just once. The CDR3 runs 14 residues. V was pared by 7 bases and J by 7 bases, with 16 bases between. In germline, CDR1 is MNHNS, CDR2 SASEGT. Notes on this clone: The antigen is not known.

The genes are TRBV6-1 and TRBJ1-4; D unclear. This receptor was identified in a woman aged 40 to 55 in good health and CMV-seropositive. The sample consisted of PBMCs. CDR3 bases: TGTGCCAGCAAAATAACTAATGTGCCTGAAAAACTGTTTTTT. Translating gives CASKITNVPEKLFF.